Below, one TCR beta chain is given with its context. Its antigen is not known. These data belong to a study of cytomegalovirus exposure and HLA in healthy donors. The primer mix had 60 Vbeta and 13 Jbeta primers. Profiled with immunoSEQ multiplex PCR; TCRdb holds only in-frame clones, not every one. The sample shows 110,000 to 150,000 clones, 60% to 80% of them seen only once. All the people who gave samples were healthy bone marrow donors. The V end was cut by 1 base, the J end by 0 bases, with 16 bases between. CDR1 is LGHNA and CDR2 is YNFKEQ in the germline V gene. This CDR3 contains 18 residues. Study results and caveats: Some segments of the V type, notably TRBV6-2 and TRBV6-3, were excluded as indistinguishable.

Sequencing input: PBMCs. This sequence originates from a woman under 40 in good health and CMV-seronegative. The chain has TRBV4-2 and TRBJ1-5, with D perhaps TRBD1 (6 bases). In DNA, the CDR3 is TGTGCCAGCAGCCAAGGGCGGACAGATTTATATAGCAATCAGCCCCAGCATTTT. Its protein is CASSQGRTDLYSNQPQHF.